The sequence of this TCR beta chain was determined in a study of regulatory T cells in long-lasting Graves disease. About the study: Patients met the persistent Graves' disease definition after over 5 years of antithyroid drugs with positive TSH receptor antibodies.

The germline V gene has CDR1 DFQATT and CDR2 SNEGSKA (reference sequence). Trimming left V 4 bases short and J 5 bases short, with 14 bases between. The CDR3 runs 13 residues. Study outcomes and limitations: Persistent patients shared more public clonotypes (approximately 2,700) than newly diagnosed patients (about 1,000).

Libraries of TCR beta came from iRepertoire HTBI primers plus Arm-PCR of CDR3 regions. From the multiplex PCR reads, TCRdb called clonotypes with MiXCR, one entry per CDR3 protein. The data contain 400,000 to 500,000 distinct CDR3 sequences, 20% to 25% of them singletons. Time point in this sample: persistent/refractory GD, antithyroid drugs over 5 years with positive TRAb. Generation of the TCR library employed RNA extracted from PBMCs. Staff took roughly 9 milliliters of peripheral blood and put it into EDTA tubes. This clonotype was detected ten times or more. Its cognate antigen is unknown. The chain is built from TRBV20-1 and TRBJ1-1, with D maybe TRBD1 (5 bases). Sequenced here: peripheral blood mononuclear cells (PBMCs), sampled when the disease was refractory, from a patient treated with antithyroid drugs. The clonotype comes from a female donor with Graves disease. The CDR3 region has the DNA TGCAGTGCTACATCGGGGGTGGGGACTGAAGCTTTCTTT. Its translation is CSATSGVGTEAFF.